These 22 T cell receptor beta chains originate from one sample sequenced in a study of memory CD4+ T cells and cytomegalovirus serostatus. The sort gate was single viable CD3+CD4+CD8-CD45RO+ cells for memory CD4+ T cells. Produced via immunoSEQ multiplex PCR; TCRdb's table is partial and in-frame only. In the table there are tens of thousands of clones, about 76% of which are singletons. Sequenced sample: memory CD4+ T cells from blood. Receptors were obtained from an adult in good health and CMV-seropositive.

V usage is TRBV5-1 and J usage is TRBJ2-1, with D unresolved. Deletions cut 5 bases from V and 2 bases from J, with 11 bases between. The CDR3 is 14 residues long. The V gene's germline CDR1 is SGHRS and CDR2 YFSETQ. The CDR3 region is CASRLSEAYNEQFF. CDR3 bases: TGCGCCAGCAGGTTGAGTGAGGCCTACAATGAGCAGTTCTTC.

Here the CDR3 reads CSASERDEQFF. The CDR3 region has the DNA TGCAGTGCTAGCGAGAGGGATGAGCAGTTCTTC. The chain employs TRBV20-1 and TRBJ2-1; maybe TRBD2 (5 bases). CDR3 length: 11 residues. V was clipped by 3 bases and J by 8 bases, with 8 bases between them. CDR1 is DFQATT, CDR2 SNEGSKA, per germline (reference sequence).

Concerning this clone: This sample also contains other DNA sequences that code for the same CDR3. V usage is TRBV4-2 and J usage is TRBJ1-1; D is undetermined. Between the trimmed V and J ends, which lost 0 bases and 0 bases, there was a span of 5 bases. Germline CDR1 and CDR2: LGHNA and YNFKEQ. CDR3 length: 14 residues. Here the CDR3 reads CASSQDLLNTEAFF. The CDR3 DNA reads as TGTGCCAGCAGCCAAGACCTACTGAACACTGAAGCTTTCTTT.

The genes are TRBV9 and TRBJ1-5; D is undetermined. Germline-derived CDR1 and CDR2 are SGDLS and YYNGEE. With 0 bases removed from V and 0 bases from J, the gap between germline ends came to 4 bases. The CDR3 spans 14 residues. The CDR3 loop reads CASSVDVSNQPQHF. The CDR3, as DNA: TGTGCCAGCAGCGTAGACGTTAGCAATCAGCCCCAGCATTTT. The whole variable domain, remainder taken from reference TRBV9 and TRBJ1-5, is DSGVTQTPKHLITATGQRVTLRCSPRSGDLSVYWYQQSLDQGLQFLIQYYNGEERAKGNILERFSAQQFPDLHSELNLSSLELGDSALYFCASSVDVSNQPQHFGDGTRLSIL.

This clone appeared a few times. The chain uses TRBV6-5 and TRBJ2-4; a weak D match, TRBD2 (6 bases). The CDR3 sequence is 14 residues long. The V gene's germline CDR1 is MNHEY and CDR2 SVGAGI. V was trimmed by 4 bases and J by 15 bases, leaving 22 bases between them. The CDR3 here is CASSFLSGTLLRYF. The CDR3 bases are TGTGCCAGCAGTTTCCTCTCCGGGACTCTTCTTAGGTACTTC.

The chain carries TRBV28 and TRBJ1-2; D ambiguous. Germline CDR1 is MDHEN and CDR2 is SYDVKM. V was cut by 6 bases and J by 1 base, with 15 bases left in between. The CDR3 length is 15 residues. CDR3 coding DNA: TGTGCCAGCAGCTCCCCCCGCGGTTTTAACTATGGCTACACCTTC. It encodes CASSSPRGFNYGYTF.

Only one count was recorded for this clone. The chain has TRBV5-1 and TRBJ2-5; the D gene is possibly TRBD2 (5 bases). The CDR3 has 15 residues. Germline CDR1 reads SGHRS; CDR2 reads YFSETQ. Trimming took 0 bases from V and 4 from J, leaving 13 bases between them. The CDR3 loop is CASSLGYRGSETQYF. The DNA for the CDR3 is TGCGCCAGCAGCTTGGGATATAGAGGGTCAGAGACCCAGTACTTC.

This chain connects TRBV10-1 to TRBJ1-2; 11 positions agree with TRBD1. CDR3 length equals 15 residues. V gave up 2 bases and J gave up 4 bases; unmatched junction bases: 3. Germline V gene lookup returns CDR1 WNHNN and CDR2 SYGVQD (reference sequence). The CDR3 loop reads CASSETGQGAYGYTF. The CDR3 coding sequence is TGCGCCAGCAGTGAGACCGGACAGGGGGCCTATGGCTACACCTTC.

The rearrangement uses TRBV6-5 and TRBJ1-1, with D possibly matching TRBD1 (5 bases). The germline gives CDR1 MNHEY, CDR2 SVGAGI. The ends were cut back, 5 bases at V and 3 bases at J, with 16 bases in the middle. This CDR3 comprises 15 residues. The CDR3 reads CASSPQGRGHTEAFF. In nucleotides, the CDR3 is TGTGCCAGCAGTCCCCAGGGACGGGGCCACACTGAAGCTTTCTTT.

This sequence joins TRBV9 and TRBJ1-1; the D is unclear. V lost 0 bases, J lost 5 bases, and 11 bases lay in between. The germline V gene has CDR1 SGDLS and CDR2 YYNGEE. The CDR3 spans 14 residues. For the CDR3, the DNA is TGTGCCAGCAGCGTAGATCCCCTGGGGACTGAAGCTTTCTTT. Translation gives CASSVDPLGTEAFF.

The J gene is TRBJ2-7, the V gene TRBV7-2; 10 positions agree with TRBD1. The CDR3 totals 14 residues. J lost 5 bases, V lost 5 bases, and 6 bases had no gene match. CDR1 SGHTA and CDR2 FQGNSA come from the germline V gene. CDR3 sequence reads: CASSPRTGGDEQYF. The CDR3 bases are TGTGCCAGCAGCCCCCGGACAGGGGGAGACGAGCAGTACTTC.

This sequence joins TRBV7-2 and TRBJ2-7, with D possibly TRBD2 on 5 matching bases. The CDR3 runs 15 residues. From germline, CDR1 is SGHTA and CDR2 FQGNSA. Trimming removed 5 bases from V and 0 bases from J, with 14 bases in between. CDR3 sequence: CASSKESGPSYEQYF. CDR3 DNA sequence: TGTGCCAGCAGCAAAGAAAGCGGACCCTCCTACGAGCAGTACTTC. Complete variable domain (other parts from reference TRBV7-2 and TRBJ2-7): GAGVSQSPSNKVTEKGKDVELRCDPISGHTALYWYRQSLGQGLEFLIYFQGNSAPDKSGLPSDRFSAERTGGSVSTLTIQRTQQEDSAVYLCASSKESGPSYEQYFGPGTRLTVT.

The J gene is TRBJ1-1, the V gene TRBV18; D unresolved. The CDR3 has 15 residues. Per the germline V gene, CDR1 is KGHSH and CDR2 is LQKENI. V dropped 3 bases and J dropped 2 bases, with 13 bases sitting between them. CDR3: CASSPSSVINTEAFF. DNA for the CDR3: TGTGCCAGCTCACCGAGCTCGGTCATAAACACTGAAGCTTTCTTT.

The chain couples TRBV30 to TRBJ1-3, with 9 bases matching TRBD1. The length of the CDR3 is 14 residues. CDR1 and CDR2 (germline): GTSNPN, SVGIG (reference sequence). The junction had 2 bases not matched to a gene; V was cut back by 3 bases and J by 2 bases. The CDR3 nucleotides are TGTGCCTGGAGGGGACAGGGAACTGGAAACACCATATATTTT. Protein sequence: CAWRGQGTGNTIYF.

The CDR3 protein is CASSLSRTSGAYEQYF. The CDR3 nucleotides are TGTGCCAGCAGCCTCTCCAGGACTAGCGGCGCCTACGAGCAGTACTTC. This chain joins TRBV11-2 and TRBJ2-7, with 10 bases aligning to TRBD2. This CDR3 spans 16 amino acids. V was pared by 5 bases and J by 2 bases, with 9 bases of the junction left unmatched. The germline gives CDR1 SGHAT, CDR2 FQNNGV.

The chain carries TRBV7-9 and TRBJ1-1, with D unresolved. From germline, CDR1 is SEHNR and CDR2 FQNEAQ (reference sequence). V was cut by 2 bases and J by 4 bases, with 8 bases left in between. The CDR3 is made up of 13 amino acids. The DNA for the CDR3 is TGTGCCAGCAGCTTACTTATCAGCACTGAAGCTTTCTTT. Amino acids: CASSLLISTEAFF.

V gene TRBV6-1 combines with J gene TRBJ1-2; TRBD1 is a possible D gene (6 bases). Trimming stripped 4 bases from V and 0 bases from J, with 12 bases between. Germline V gene lookup returns CDR1 MNHNS and CDR2 SASEGT. The CDR3 covers 15 residues. In DNA form, the CDR3 reads TGTGCCAGCAGTGCCACAGGGATCCCTAACTATGGCTACACCTTC. Translating gives CASSATGIPNYGYTF.

The V call is TRBV5-6, the J call TRBJ2-4; D tentatively fits TRBD1 or TRBD2 (5 bases each). The CDR3 is 15 residues long. CDR1 and CDR2 (germline): SGHDT, YYEEEE. V lost 4 bases to trimming and J lost 0 bases, with 11 bases between them. Here the CDR3 reads CASSPGPVAKNIQYF. The CDR3 DNA reads as TGTGCCAGCAGCCCGGGACCAGTAGCCAAAAACATTCAGTACTTC.

This sequence joins TRBV19 and TRBJ2-1; 8 bases fit TRBD1. The length of the CDR3 is 13 residues. The germline gives CDR1 LNHDA, CDR2 SQIVND (reference sequence). V dropped 5 bases and J dropped 12; count of bases not matched to a gene: 9. As DNA, the CDR3 is TGTGCCAGTAGTTCAGGGGGCAAGATCGGGCAGTTCTTC. Translated: CASSSGGKIGQFF.

The chain recombines TRBV4-1 with TRBJ1-1; no firm D call. V was clipped by 0 bases and J by 0 bases, with 11 bases between them. The CDR3 covers 16 residues. CDR1 and CDR2 (germline): MGHRA, YSYEKL. CDR3 in DNA: TGCGCCAGCAGCCAAGAGTTTAAAGGAGTGAACACTGAAGCTTTCTTT. Amino acids: CASSQEFKGVNTEAFF.

The V call is TRBV19, the J call TRBJ1-1; D unresolved. Germline V lookup: CDR1 LNHDA, CDR2 SQIVND (reference sequence). With 4 bases removed from V and 1 base from J, the gap between germline ends came to 16 bases. The CDR3 has 16 residues. DNA of the CDR3: TGTGCCAGTAGTACAGCTCCCCTTGACGAGAACACTGAAGCTTTCTTT. Translation: CASSTAPLDENTEAFF. Complete variable domain (other parts from reference TRBV19 and TRBJ1-1): DGGITQSPKYLFRKEGQNVTLSCEQNLNHDAMYWYRQDPGQGLRLIYYSQIVNDFQKGDIAEGYSVSREKKESFPLTVTSAQKNPTAFYLCASSTAPLDENTEAFFGQGTRLTVV.

This clone was counted between two and nine times. CDR3 bases: TGTGCCAGTAGTTCGGGACACTATAGCAATCAGCCCCAGCATTTT. It yields the protein CASSSGHYSNQPQHF. The V and J genes are TRBV19 and TRBJ1-5, with TRBD1 as a possible D gene (6 bases). CDR1 is LNHDA and CDR2 is SQIVND in the germline V gene (reference sequence). This CDR3 spans 15 amino acids. V was clipped by 5 bases and J by 0 bases, with 11 bases between them. Full variable domain (missing parts from reference TRBV19 and TRBJ1-5): DGGITQSPKYLFRKEGQNVTLSCEQNLNHDAMYWYRQDPGQGLRLIYYSQIVNDFQKGDIAEGYSVSREKKESFPLTVTSAQKNPTAFYLCASSSGHYSNQPQHFGDGTRLSIL.